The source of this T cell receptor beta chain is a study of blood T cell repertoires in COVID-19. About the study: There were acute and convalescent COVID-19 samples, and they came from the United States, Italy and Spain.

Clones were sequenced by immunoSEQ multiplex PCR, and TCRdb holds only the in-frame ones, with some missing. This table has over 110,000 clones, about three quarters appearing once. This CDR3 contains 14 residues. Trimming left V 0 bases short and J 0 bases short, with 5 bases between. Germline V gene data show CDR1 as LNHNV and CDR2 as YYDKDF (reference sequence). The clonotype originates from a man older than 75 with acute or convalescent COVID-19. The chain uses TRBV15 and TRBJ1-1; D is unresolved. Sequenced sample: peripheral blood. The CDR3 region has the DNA TGTGCCACCAGCAGAGATGAGATGAACACTGAAGCTTTCTTT. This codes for CATSRDEMNTEAFF.